This TCR beta chain was profiled in a study of CD4+ T cells in melanoma. Overall study results and limits: CD8+ T cell, macrophage and B cell function reportedly correlated with neoantigen-specific CD4+ T cells. Diverse differentiation states were reported for melanoma neoantigen-specific CD4+ T cells.

With regard to this clone: The antigen is undetermined.

Libraries were prepared by immunoSEQ multiplex PCR; TCRdb keeps only in-frame clonotypes and omits some of them. Counted here are more than 6,000 clones, 66% occurring once; the ten biggest clones make up approximately 24%. This TCR came from a human donor with melanoma. Sequenced input: cells from a culture (not recorded whether cultured in vitro).

The CDR3 loop is CASSPAGLNTEAFF. DNA of the CDR3: TGTGCCAGTAGTCCAGCGGGCCTGAACACTGAAGCTTTCTTT. This chain uses TRBV19 with TRBJ1-1; D remains unclear. The CDR3 has 14 residues. Trimming left V 5 bases short and J 0 bases short, with 10 bases between. CDR1 is LNHDA and CDR2 is SQIVND in the germline V gene (reference sequence). The complete variable domain, with remaining parts taken from reference TRBV19 and TRBJ1-1, reads DGGITQSPKYLFRKEGQNVTLSCEQNLNHDAMYWYRQDPGQGLRLIYYSQIVNDFQKGDIAEGYSVSREKKESFPLTVTSAQKNPTAFYLCASSPAGLNTEAFFGQGTRLTVV.